This TCR beta chain was retrieved from a study of OX40 agonist ivuxolimab in advanced cancers. Study as a whole: Subjects had a mean age of roughly 57 years, with a range of roughly 20 to 79; around 80% were male. Prior therapy, whether anti-PD-1, anti-PD-L1 or anti-CTLA-4, was allowed, and roughly 44% had some.

Concerning this clone itself: Its antigen remains unidentified.

A history of autoimmune disease or systemic immunosuppression excluded patients. Study-wide findings and caveats: Among the lowest peripheral clonal expansion occurred in 0.1-3.0 mg/kg partial responders.

Profiled with immunoSEQ multiplex PCR; TCRdb holds only in-frame clones, not every one. The data hold roughly 90,000 clones, with approximately 94% observed a single time. V lost 6 bases to trimming and J lost 7 bases; unmatched junction nucleotides: 7. Germline V gene lookup returns CDR1 MGHRA and CDR2 YSYEKL. This CDR3 comprises 13 residues. The chain employs TRBV4-1 and TRBJ1-2; 8 bases agree with TRBD1. The sample in question was CD4+ or CD8+ T cells sorted from blood, obtained in a trial of the OX40 agonist ivuxolimab. This TCR was sampled from an adult with an advanced solid tumor such as melanoma, head and neck, liver or kidney cancer. The CDR3 bases are TGCGCCAGCAGTCCTATCAGGGGGCTTGGCTACACCTTC. It is translated as CASSPIRGLGYTF.